This T cell receptor (beta chain) originates from a study of cytomegalovirus exposure and HLA in healthy donors. CDR3 length equals 13 residues. Germline loops: CDR1 SGHAT, CDR2 FQNNGV. V was cut by 3 bases and J by 4 bases, with 6 bases left in between. With 60 Vbeta and 13 Jbeta primers, the PCR was carried out. TCRdb's table, derived via immunoSEQ multiplex PCR, lists solely in-frame clones and lacks some. Altogether roughly 98,000 clones are present, approximately 72% being singletons, with the ten largest covering approximately 14%. What was sequenced was PBMCs. The sequence was collected from a woman between 65 and 79 years old in good health and CMV-seropositive. V and J are TRBV11-2 and TRBJ1-4; D remains unclear. The CDR3 DNA follows: TGTGCCAGCAGCTTGCGGGTTAATGAAAAACTGTTTTTT. This translates into CASSLRVNEKLFF.